This T cell receptor beta chain derives from a study of lymphopenia after photon versus proton radiotherapy. Trimming removed 4 bases from V and 4 bases from J; junction bases left unmatched: 0. Germline V gene data show CDR1 as KGHSY and CDR2 as FQNENV. The CDR3 contains 13 residues. TCRdb keeps only in-frame clones here, not all; method: immunoSEQ multiplex PCR. The data hold 150,000 to 200,000 clones, with 75% to 90% observed a single time. The gene calls are TRBV16 and TRBJ1-5, with TRBD1 matching over 8 bases. The TCR comes from a man in his fifties with gastric cancer. The sample was peripheral blood, taken from a patient treated with photon-based radiotherapy. In nucleotides, the CDR3 is TGTGCCAGCAGCCGACAGGGGAATCAGCCCCAGCATTTT. Translation gives CASSRQGNQPQHF.